The 30 T cell receptor beta chains below were found in one sample sequenced in a study of T-cell memory formation after mild COVID-19. TCRdb called the 5' RACE reads again in MiXCR, with one record for every CDR3 protein. The profile covers hundreds of thousands of distinct CDR3 sequences, with about 20% appearing a single time and around 13% taken by the ten largest. The source material was PBMCs or a T cell subset sorted from them (not recorded which). These receptors all come from an adult woman who had mild COVID-19 (a few samples of this study predate the infection). Cell type and time point are not known.

This clonotype appeared a few times. The rearrangement links TRBV25-1 to TRBJ1-1; 9 positions agree with TRBD1. CDR3 size: 14 residues. The junction had 5 bases not matched to a gene; V was cut back by 1 base and J by 8 bases. CDR1 is MGHDK and CDR2 is SYGVNS in the germline V gene. The CDR3 spells CASSEWTGQGEAFF. In DNA form, the CDR3 reads TGTGCCAGCAGTGAATGGACGGGACAGGGAGAAGCTTTCTTT.

This clonotype was detected a few times. The genes are TRBV19 and TRBJ2-1; 7 nucleotides match TRBD2. CDR3 length equals 13 residues. V dropped 6 bases and J dropped 7; count of bases not matched to a gene: 6. Germline V gene sequence: CDR1 LNHDA, CDR2 SQIVND (reference sequence). The CDR3 here is CASRSNGGNEQFF. DNA for the CDR3: TGTGCCAGTAGGAGTAACGGGGGGAATGAGCAGTTCTTC.

V usage is TRBV5-6 and J usage is TRBJ2-5, with D possibly TRBD2 on 5 matching bases. The ends were cut back, 2 bases at V and 5 bases at J, with 10 bases in the middle. The CDR3 sequence is 13 residues long. Germline assignment: CDR1 SGHDT and CDR2 YYEEEE. The CDR3: CASSFLSEETQYF. CDR3 nucleotide sequence: TGTGCCAGCAGCTTCCTTAGCGAGGAGACCCAGTACTTC. Drawing the rest from reference TRBV5-6 and TRBJ2-5, the complete variable domain is DAGVTQSPTHLIKTRGQQVTLRCSPKSGHDTVSWYQQALGQGPQFIFQYYEEEERQRGNFPDRFSGHQFPNYSSELNVNALLLGDSALYLCASSFLSEETQYFGPGTRLLVL.

This clonotype was picked up a small number of times. The rearrangement links TRBV12-3 or TRBV12-4 to TRBJ1-2, with TRBD1 matching over 8 bases. This CDR3 has 14 amino acids. V gave up 5 bases and J gave up 2 bases; unmatched junction bases: 4. The CDR3 spells CASSMDRANYGYTF. CDR3 coding DNA: TGTGCCAGCAGTATGGACAGGGCGAACTATGGCTACACCTTC.

This clonotype occurred a few times. The CDR3 spells CASSHSAGTIYNEQFF. CDR3 nucleotide sequence: TGTGCCAGCAGCCACTCAGCGGGGACGATCTACAATGAGCAGTTCTTC. The chain recombines TRBV4-2 with TRBJ2-1, with 7 bases that match TRBD2. The germline V gene encodes CDR1 LGHNA and CDR2 YNFKEQ. CDR3 length equals 16 residues. V lost 3 bases and J lost 3; bases outside the gene matches: 8.

This clonotype was seen only a few times. This chain joins TRBV7-9 and TRBJ2-7; a weak D match, TRBD2 (6 bases). The length of the CDR3 is 16 residues. Germline CDR1 reads SEHNR; CDR2 reads FQNEAQ (reference sequence). Trimming took 4 bases from V and 0 from J, leaving 16 bases between them. The chain's CDR3 is CASSSRGGQGSYEQYF. Written as DNA, the CDR3 is TGTGCCAGCAGCTCCCGCGGAGGGCAAGGCTCCTACGAGCAGTACTTC.

There are many counts of this clonotype. This chain links TRBV7-9 with TRBJ2-1; D uncertain. This CDR3 is built from 14 residues. Per the germline V gene, CDR1 is SEHNR and CDR2 is FQNEAQ (reference sequence). V was pared by 5 bases and J by 3 bases, with 11 bases between. The CDR3 nucleotides read TGTGCCAGCAGCGCCCCAATCGGCTACAATGAGCAGTTCTTC. Amino acid sequence: CASSAPIGYNEQFF.

The V gene is TRBV7-2, the J gene TRBJ1-1; D perhaps matches TRBD1 (5 bases). In germline, CDR1 is SGHTA, CDR2 FQGNSA. This CDR3 contains 13 residues. V was trimmed by 4 bases and J by 8 bases, leaving 14 bases between them. CDR3 loop: CASSSKTVTEAFF. DNA of the CDR3: TGTGCCAGCAGCTCCAAGACAGTCACCGAAGCTTTCTTT.

This chain connects TRBV3-1 to TRBJ2-7, with TRBD2 identical over 10 bases. The germline V gene encodes CDR1 LGHDT and CDR2 YNNKEL (reference sequence). V shed 5 bases, J shed 3 bases, and the junction held 7 bases outside the gene matches. The CDR3 has 15 amino acids. The CDR3 is CASSGLADGLYEQYF. The CDR3 DNA reads TGTGCCAGCAGCGGACTAGCGGATGGACTCTACGAGCAGTACTTC.

This clonotype was counted many times. This chain uses TRBV12-3 or TRBV12-4 with TRBJ2-2; a possible D gene is TRBD1 (6 bases). V lost 6 bases to trimming and J lost 8 bases, with 13 bases between them. This CDR3 has 13 residues. The CDR3 nucleotides are TGTGCCAGCAGCCCAAAACAGGGAGGGGAGCTGTTTTTT. It codes for CASSPKQGGELFF.

This clonotype was observed a handful of times. The CDR3 sequence is CATSDTTMTGTEAKNIQYF. The DNA for the CDR3 is TGTGCCACCAGTGATACAACCATGACAGGGACAGAGGCCAAAAACATTCAGTACTTC. This chain uses TRBV24-1 with TRBJ2-4, with 7 bases aligning to TRBD1. Germline V lookup: CDR1 KGHDR, CDR2 SFDVKD. The CDR3 totals 19 residues. Trimming at V came to 3 bases and at J to 1 base, leaving 14 bases not matched to a gene.

This clonotype was seen a handful of times. The genes are TRBV6-2 or TRBV6-3 and TRBJ2-3; D gene uncertain. This CDR3 comprises 13 residues. The germline V gene has CDR1 MNHEY and CDR2 SVGEGT. The ends were cut back, 6 bases at V and 0 bases at J, with 7 bases in the middle. CDR3 region: CASRPTSTDTQYF. DNA for the CDR3: TGTGCCAGCAGACCTACTAGCACAGATACGCAGTATTTT.

This clonotype showed up just a few times. The chain recombines TRBV5-1 with TRBJ2-3; the match to TRBD1 covers 7 bases. V was pared by 2 bases and J by 6 bases, with 6 bases of the junction left unmatched. Germline V gene sequence: CDR1 SGHRS, CDR2 YFSETQ. The CDR3 spans 14 residues. CDR3 region: CASSFRSTGDTQYF. The DNA of the CDR3 is TGCGCCAGCAGCTTCCGATCGACAGGGGATACGCAGTATTTT. Combining the CDR3 with reference TRBV5-1 and TRBJ2-3 gives the whole variable domain KAGVTQTPRYLIKTRGQQVTLSCSPISGHRSVSWYQQTPGQGLQFLFEYFSETQRNKGNFPGRFSGRQFSNSRSEMNVSTLELGDSALYLCASSFRSTGDTQYFGPGTRLTVL.

This clonotype was counted many times. The V call is TRBV5-1, the J call TRBJ2-7; D is uncertain. The germline V and J ends were trimmed by 0 bases and 2 bases, with 12 bases remaining between them. CDR1 and CDR2 (germline): SGHRS, YFSETQ. This CDR3 is 15 amino acids long. CDR3 sequence (DNA): TGCGCCAGCAGCTTGGATACGGGCCGACCCTACGAGCAGTACTTC. Protein: CASSLDTGRPYEQYF.

The CDR3 region is CSARDQEQPYYGYTF. CDR3 bases: TGCAGTGCTAGAGATCAGGAACAGCCTTACTATGGCTACACCTTC. The V call is TRBV20-1, the J call TRBJ1-2, with D unresolved. The CDR3 runs to 15 residues. Trimming took 0 bases from V and 3 from J, leaving 14 bases between them. Per the germline V gene, CDR1 is DFQATT and CDR2 is SNEGSKA (reference sequence).

The chain couples TRBV11-2 to TRBJ2-1, with TRBD2 matching 14 bases. Trimming removed 5 bases from V and 7 bases from J; junction bases left unmatched: 7. The CDR3 has 16 amino acids. Per germline, CDR1 SGHAT and CDR2 FQNNGV. The CDR3 loop is CASSVTSGRALNEQFF. The CDR3 DNA is TGTGCCAGCAGCGTGACTAGCGGGAGGGCGTTGAATGAGCAGTTCTTC.

V and J are TRBV7-6 and TRBJ1-1, with D unclear. Germline assignment: CDR1 SGHVS and CDR2 FNYEAQ. Trimming took 0 bases from V and 1 from J, leaving 12 bases between them. This CDR3 contains 16 residues. CDR3 sequence reads: CASSLASYGPNTEAFF. The CDR3 bases are TGTGCCAGCAGCTTAGCATCTTACGGACCGAACACTGAAGCTTTCTTT.

This chain links TRBV4-3 with TRBJ1-1, with D possibly TRBD1 on 6 matching bases. Trimming shortened V by 0 bases and J by 4 bases, and 9 bases separated the two germline ends. The CDR3 loop spans 14 amino acids. Germline CDR1 reads LGHNA; CDR2 reads YSLEER. CDR3 sequence (DNA): TGCGCCAGCAGCCAAGATTCCAGGGGCACTGAAGCTTTCTTT. This encodes CASSQDSRGTEAFF.

This clonotype was counted only a few times. The rearrangement links TRBV7-9 to TRBJ2-1; D ambiguous. Germline V CDR1 and CDR2: SEHNR, FQNEAQ (reference sequence). V was pared by 5 bases and J by 4 bases, with 9 bases between. There are 13 residues in the CDR3. The CDR3, as DNA: TGTGCCAGCAGCAAGTTGGGGTACAATGAGCAGTTCTTC. Translating gives CASSKLGYNEQFF.

The J gene is TRBJ2-7, the V gene TRBV4-2, with no clear D. Germline CDR1 LGHNA, CDR2 YNFKEQ. This CDR3 spans 13 amino acids. V shed 3 bases and J shed 3 bases, with 9 bases lying between them. The CDR3 bases are TGTGCCAGCAGCCAGGGCCCCTTCTACGAGCAGTACTTC. Translating it yields CASSQGPFYEQYF.

V and J are TRBV29-1 and TRBJ2-3; D remains ambiguous. The CDR3 consists of 12 residues. Trimming took 5 bases from V and 4 from J, leaving 10 bases between them. Germline V gene data show CDR1 as SQVTM and CDR2 as ANQGSEA. CDR3 sequence reads: CSVNRQSDTQYF. DNA for the CDR3: TGCAGCGTTAACAGACAATCAGATACGCAGTATTTT.

This clonotype was recorded a few times. This chain connects TRBV20-1 to TRBJ2-7, with unresolved D. Deletions cut 2 bases from V and 3 bases from J, with 17 bases between. Germline assignment: CDR1 DFQATT and CDR2 SNEGSKA (reference sequence). The CDR3 is 15 residues long. In nucleotides, the CDR3 is TGCAGTGCTAGAAAAGGAGACAACTCGTACTACGAGCAGTACTTC. Protein sequence: CSARKGDNSYYEQYF.

The chain combines TRBV19 with TRBJ1-2; D might be TRBD1 (6 bases). This CDR3 spans 20 amino acids. V dropped 0 bases and J dropped 0 bases, with 23 bases sitting between them. Germline loops: CDR1 LNHDA, CDR2 SQIVND (reference sequence). As DNA, the CDR3 is TGTGCCAGTAGTATAGATCTATTCGGGGCTGACCGGACAGCTAACTATGGCTACACCTTC. Translation gives CASSIDLFGADRTANYGYTF.

This chain uses TRBV18 with TRBJ1-6; a possible D gene is TRBD1 (5 bases). Per the germline V gene, CDR1 is KGHSH and CDR2 is LQKENI. CDR3 length equals 14 residues. V was pared by 3 bases and J by 10 bases, with 13 bases between. DNA of the CDR3: TGTGCCAGCTCACCTAAAACAGGAGGATCACCCCTCCACTTT. Translating it yields CASSPKTGGSPLHF.

This clonotype showed up many times. The chain carries TRBV20-1 and TRBJ2-7; D tentatively fits TRBD1 or TRBD2 (5 bases each). V was clipped by 6 bases and J by 2 bases, with 17 bases between them. The V gene's germline CDR1 is DFQATT and CDR2 SNEGSKA (reference sequence). This CDR3 spans 14 amino acids. CDR3 nucleotide sequence: TGCAGTGCGCTCCCCCGGGACCAGACCTACGAGCAGTACTTC. Translation: CSALPRDQTYEQYF.

The CDR3 loop reads CASSPAREKTRASLADTQYF. CDR3 in DNA: TGTGCCAGCAGCCCCGCCCGAGAAAAAACTAGGGCTTCGCTCGCAGATACGCAGTATTTT. The chain links TRBV11-1 to TRBJ2-3; maybe TRBD2 (5 bases). CDR1 SGHAT and CDR2 FQDESV come from the germline V gene (reference sequence). This CDR3 spans 20 amino acids. V lost 5 bases and J 4 bases, leaving 31 bases between the germline ends.

This clonotype was counted between two and nine times. The chain employs TRBV18 and TRBJ1-1, with 9 bases identical to TRBD1. Germline CDR1 reads KGHSH; CDR2 reads LQKENI. The V gene end was trimmed by 3 bases and the J gene end by 1 base; junction bases not matched to a gene: 3. This CDR3 region has 15 residues. The chain's CDR3 is CASSPRTGENTEAFF. The CDR3 nucleotides are TGTGCCAGCTCACCCCGGACAGGGGAGAACACTGAAGCTTTCTTT.

This clonotype was counted at least ten times. J is TRBJ2-1 and V is TRBV7-9; TRBD2 agrees at 9 bases. V was clipped by 3 bases and J by 8 bases; unmatched bases: 8. The CDR3 consists of 15 residues. Looked up from germline, CDR1 is SEHNR and CDR2 is FQNEAQ (reference sequence). Here the CDR3 DNA reads TGTGCCAGCAGCTTGGGGCTAGCGGGGCTGGATGAGCAGTTCTTC. Encoded protein: CASSLGLAGLDEQFF.

In DNA, the CDR3 is TGCAGCGTCGGACGCGGTTTGAGTGAGCAGTTCTTC. Its translation is CSVGRGLSEQFF. The rearrangement links TRBV29-1 to TRBJ2-1; D remains unclear. The CDR3 is 12 amino acids. Germline assignment: CDR1 SQVTM and CDR2 ANQGSEA. V lost 6 bases to trimming and J lost 9 bases, with 15 bases between them.

This clonotype was seen a handful of times. V usage is TRBV7-9 and J usage is TRBJ1-1, with D possibly TRBD1 on 6 matching bases. With 5 bases removed from V and 10 bases from J, the gap between germline ends came to 14 bases. CDR1 SEHNR and CDR2 FQNEAQ come from the germline V gene (reference sequence). The CDR3 is made up of 12 amino acids. The DNA of the CDR3 is TGTGCCAGCAGCATCGGACAGCCCCTAGCTTTCTTT. Protein sequence: CASSIGQPLAFF.